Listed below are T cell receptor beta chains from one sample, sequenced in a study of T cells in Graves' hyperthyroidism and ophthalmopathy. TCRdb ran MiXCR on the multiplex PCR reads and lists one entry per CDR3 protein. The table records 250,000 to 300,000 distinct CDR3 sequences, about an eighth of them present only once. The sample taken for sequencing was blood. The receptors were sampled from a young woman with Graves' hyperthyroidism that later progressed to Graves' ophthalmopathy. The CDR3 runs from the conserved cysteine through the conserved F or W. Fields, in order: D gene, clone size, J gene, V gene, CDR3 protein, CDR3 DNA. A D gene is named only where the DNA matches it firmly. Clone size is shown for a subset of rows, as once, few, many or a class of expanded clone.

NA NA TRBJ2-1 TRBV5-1 CASNDHRSLKGGNEQFF TGCGCCAGCAATGACCATCGGTCATTGAAAGGGGGGAATGAGCAGTTCTTC
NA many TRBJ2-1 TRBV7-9 CASSRVEQFF TGTGCCAGCAGCCGGGTTGAGCAGTTCTTC
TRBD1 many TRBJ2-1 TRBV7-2 CASSFGQGAGNEQFF TGTGCCAGCAGCTTTGGACAGGGGGCCGGCAATGAGCAGTTCTTC
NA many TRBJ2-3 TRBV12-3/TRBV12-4 CASSLSYTDTQYF TGTGCCAGCAGTCTATCGTACACAGATACGCAGTATTTT
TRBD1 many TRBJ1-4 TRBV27 CASSLWARGTEKLFF TGTGCCAGCAGTTTATGGGCCAGGGGGACTGAAAAACTGTTTTTT
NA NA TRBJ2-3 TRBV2 CAGGGGRGGVTDTQYF TGTGCCGGCGGTGGGGGGAGGGGGGGGGTCACAGATACGCAGTATTTT
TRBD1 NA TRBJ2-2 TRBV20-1 CSARDQSGQGLAGELFF TGCAGTGCTAGAGATCAATCGGGACAGGGGTTAGCCGGGGAGCTGTTTTTT
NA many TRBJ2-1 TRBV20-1 CSARGHSTKAARQIYNEQFF TGCAGTGCTAGGGGACACTCGACTAAAGCGGCCCGGCAGATCTACAATGAGCAGTTCTTC
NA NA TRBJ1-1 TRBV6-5 CASSYTALVATEAFF TGTGCCAGCAGTTACACAGCCCTGGTCGCCACTGAAGCTTTCTTT
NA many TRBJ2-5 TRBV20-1 CVLQGRSMETQYF TGCGTACTGCAGGGGAGAAGCATGGAGACCCAGTACTTC
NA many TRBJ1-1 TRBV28 CASNMGGNTEAFF TGTGCCAGCAATATGGGGGGAAACACTGAAGCTTTCTTT
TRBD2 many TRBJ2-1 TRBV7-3 CASSIRTSGNEQFF TGTGCCAGCAGCATCCGGACTAGTGGCAATGAGCAGTTCTTC
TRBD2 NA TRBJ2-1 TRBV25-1 CASSGKSPSGGLRPYNEQFF TGTGCCAGCAGTGGGAAATCCCCCTCGGGAGGACTACGACCGTACAATGAGCAGTTCTTC
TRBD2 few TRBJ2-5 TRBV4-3 CASSQEYAPLSGSQETQYF TGCGCCAGCAGCCAAGAGTATGCACCTCTTAGCGGGAGCCAAGAGACCCAGTACTTC
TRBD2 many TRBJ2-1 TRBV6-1 CASSAGLAGNNEQFF TGTGCCAGCAGCGCTGGACTAGCTGGAAACAATGAGCAGTTCTTC
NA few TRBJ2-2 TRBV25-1 CASSGGYGTGELFF TGTGCCAGCTCAGGTGGCTATGGCACCGGGGAGCTGTTTTTT
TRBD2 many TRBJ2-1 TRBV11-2 CASSLQTSGGGEQFF TGTGCCAGCAGCTTACAGACTAGCGGGGGGGGAGAGCAGTTCTTC
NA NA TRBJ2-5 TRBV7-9 CASSFSATLSETQYF TGTGCCAGCAGCTTCTCGGCTACTTTGAGTGAGACCCAGTACTTC
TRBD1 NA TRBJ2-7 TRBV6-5 CASSYPGTDEQYF TGTGCCAGCAGTTACCCTGGGACAGACGAGCAGTACTTC
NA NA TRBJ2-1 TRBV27 CASSYASANNEQFF TGTGCCAGCAGTTATGCTAGCGCCAACAATGAGCAGTTCTTC
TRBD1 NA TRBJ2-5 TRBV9 CASSERDRGLGETQYF TGTGCCAGCAGCGAGAGGGACAGGGGTTTAGGCGAGACCCAGTACTTC
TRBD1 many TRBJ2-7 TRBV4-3 CASSQDLGTGASEQYF TGCGCCAGCAGCCAAGATTTGGGGACAGGGGCCTCCGAGCAGTACTTC
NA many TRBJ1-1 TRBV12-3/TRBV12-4 CASSLGLWEAFF TGTGCCAGCAGTTTAGGCCTATGGGAGGCTTTCTTT
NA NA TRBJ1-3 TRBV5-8 CASSLGSQGDF TGTGCCAGCAGCTTGGGGTCCCAAGGGGATTTT
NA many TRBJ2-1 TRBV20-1 CSARTINEQFF TGCAGTGCAAGGACTATCAATGAGCAGTTCTTC
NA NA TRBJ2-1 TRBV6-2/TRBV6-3 CASSGAEYNEQFF TGTGCCAGCAGTGGGGCCGAGTACAATGAGCAGTTCTTC
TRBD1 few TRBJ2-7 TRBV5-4 CASGPNRGRGEQYF TGTGCCAGCGGACCCAACAGGGGGCGAGGGGAGCAGTACTTC
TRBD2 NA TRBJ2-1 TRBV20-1 CSARAKRLAGGAYNEQFF TGCAGTGCTAGAGCAAAGCGACTAGCGGGAGGGGCCTACAATGAGCAGTTCTTC
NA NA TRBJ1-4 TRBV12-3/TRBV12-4 CASSFERDEKLFF TGTGCCAGCAGTTTTGAAAGGGATGAAAAACTGTTTTTT
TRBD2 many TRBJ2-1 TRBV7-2 CASSLELAAAYNEQFF TGTGCCAGCAGCTTAGAGCTAGCGGCCGCCTACAATGAGCAGTTCTTC
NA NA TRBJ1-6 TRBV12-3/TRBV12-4 CASTSGDNSPLHF TGTGCCAGCACTTCAGGGGACAATTCACCCCTCCACTTT
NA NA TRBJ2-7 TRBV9 CASSVGPSAYEQYF TGTGCCAGCAGCGTCGGCCCGAGTGCCTACGAGCAGTACTTC
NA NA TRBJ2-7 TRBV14 CASSQALGRYYEQYF TGTGCCAGCAGCCAAGCCCTAGGACGTTACTACGAGCAGTACTTC
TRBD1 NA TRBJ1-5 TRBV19 CASSDRQGASEPQHF TGTGCCAGTAGTGACAGACAGGGGGCATCGGAGCCCCAGCATTTT
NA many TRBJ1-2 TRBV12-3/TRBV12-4 CASSNIKDGYTF TGTGCCAGCAGTAACATTAAGGATGGCTACACCTTC
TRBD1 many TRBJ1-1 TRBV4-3 CASSSSTGGDTEAFF TGCGCCAGCAGCTCGTCGACAGGGGGAGACACTGAAGCTTTCTTT
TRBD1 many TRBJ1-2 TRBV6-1 CASKGTGSYGYTF TGTGCCAGCAAAGGGACAGGGTCCTATGGCTACACCTTC
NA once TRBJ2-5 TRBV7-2 CASSPGFGETQYF TGTGCCAGCAGCCCCGGGTTCGGGGAGACCCAGTACTTC
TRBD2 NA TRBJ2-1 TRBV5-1 CASSRSGGYFYNEQFF TGCGCCAGCAGCCGTAGCGGGGGGTATTTCTACAATGAGCAGTTCTTC
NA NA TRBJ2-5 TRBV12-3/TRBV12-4 CASSISSDQETQYF TGTGCCAGCAGTATTTCTAGCGACCAAGAGACCCAGTACTTC
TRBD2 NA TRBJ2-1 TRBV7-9 CASSQVPGTSGNEQFF TGCGCCAGCAGCCAAGTCCCCGGGACTAGCGGCAATGAGCAGTTCTTC
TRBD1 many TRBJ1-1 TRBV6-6 CASSYGQGRTEAFF TGTGCCAGCAGTTACGGACAGGGGAGGACTGAAGCTTTCTTT